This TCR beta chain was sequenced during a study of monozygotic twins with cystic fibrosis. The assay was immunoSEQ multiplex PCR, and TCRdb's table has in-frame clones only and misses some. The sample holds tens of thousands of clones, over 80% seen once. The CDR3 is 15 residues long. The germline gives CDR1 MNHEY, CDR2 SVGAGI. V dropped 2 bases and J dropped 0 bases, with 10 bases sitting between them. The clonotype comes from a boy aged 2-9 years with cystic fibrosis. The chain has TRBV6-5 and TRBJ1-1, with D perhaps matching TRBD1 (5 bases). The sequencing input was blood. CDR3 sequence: CASSYHPGLNTEAFF. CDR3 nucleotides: TGTGCCAGCAGTTACCACCCAGGGCTGAACACTGAAGCTTTCTTT.